Listed below are T cell receptor beta chains from one sample, sequenced in a study of post-analysis software for immune sequencing data. TCRdb fed the PCR reads into MiXCR, producing one record per CDR3 protein. Here the sample spans 550,000 to 700,000 distinct CDR3 sequences, roughly 45% being singletons. The source material was blood. The receptors were gathered from a girl between 5 and 17 years old with multiple sclerosis. The conserved cysteine and the conserved F or W are not part of the CDR3 here.

j_gene	v_gene	CDR3aa
-	TRBV6-6	ASGAGLQTYEQY
TRBJ2-1	TRBV4-1	ASSPQRGWSYNEQF
TRBJ2-1	TRBV20-1	SARSSSGIWYNEQF
TRBJ2-7	TRBV2	ASRDTGTGGNEQY
TRBJ1-1	TRBV6-5	ASSPRTNTEAF
TRBJ1-2	TRBV7-8	ASSPAGGGYGYT
TRBJ1-2	TRBV7-2	ASSLASGSSNYGYT
TRBJ1-4	TRBV12-3/TRBV12-4	ASSPGRTGPNEKLF
TRBJ1-2	TRBV12-3/TRBV12-4	ASSRGQGQDYGYT
TRBJ2-5	TRBV4-1	ASSQGETSTGVLY
TRBJ2-1	TRBV12-3/TRBV12-4	ASRPGPRPNEQF
TRBJ1-2	TRBV20-1	SARTDRGEGYT
TRBJ2-1	TRBV4-1	ASSQGRDRANNEQF
-	TRBV27	ASSLLPGTGGRKSKNIQY
TRBJ2-7	TRBV6-5	ASSPGLASNEQY
TRBJ2-5	TRBV6-6	ASSYPAEGQETQY
TRBJ1-1	TRBV28	ASVFSGQGNTEAF